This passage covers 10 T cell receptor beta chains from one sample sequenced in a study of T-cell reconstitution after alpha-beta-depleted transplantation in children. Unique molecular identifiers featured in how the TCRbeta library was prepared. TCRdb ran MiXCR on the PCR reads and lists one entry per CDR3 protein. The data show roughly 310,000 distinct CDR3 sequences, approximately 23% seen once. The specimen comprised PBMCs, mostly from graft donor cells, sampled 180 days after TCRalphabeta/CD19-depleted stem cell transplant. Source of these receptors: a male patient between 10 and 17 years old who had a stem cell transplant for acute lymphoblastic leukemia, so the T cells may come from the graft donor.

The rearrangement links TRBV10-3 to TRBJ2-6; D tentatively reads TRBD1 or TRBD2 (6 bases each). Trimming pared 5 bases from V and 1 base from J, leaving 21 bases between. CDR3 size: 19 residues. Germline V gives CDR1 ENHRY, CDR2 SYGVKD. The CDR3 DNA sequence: TGTGCCATCAGTCCCCTGGGGGGCAGGAGAGATTCTGGGGCCAACGTCCTGACTTTC. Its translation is CAISPLGGRRDSGANVLTF.

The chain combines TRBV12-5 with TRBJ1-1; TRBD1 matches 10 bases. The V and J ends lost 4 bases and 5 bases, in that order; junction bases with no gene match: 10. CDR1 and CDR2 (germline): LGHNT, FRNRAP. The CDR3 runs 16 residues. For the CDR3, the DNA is TGTGCTAGTGGTTCCTCCGGGACAGGGGCGGGGACTGAAGCTTTCTTT. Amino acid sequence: CASGSSGTGAGTEAFF.

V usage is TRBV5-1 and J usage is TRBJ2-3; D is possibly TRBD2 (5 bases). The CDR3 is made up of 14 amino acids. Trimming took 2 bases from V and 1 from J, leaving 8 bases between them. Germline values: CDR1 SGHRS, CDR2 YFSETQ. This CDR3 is CASSFSAGTDTQYF. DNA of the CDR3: TGCGCCAGCAGCTTTAGCGCCGGCACAGATACGCAGTATTTT.

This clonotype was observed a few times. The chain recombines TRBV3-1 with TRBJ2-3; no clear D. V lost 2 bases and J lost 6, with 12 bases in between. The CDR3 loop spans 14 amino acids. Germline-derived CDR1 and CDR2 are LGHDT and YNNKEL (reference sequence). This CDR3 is CASSQRTETDTQYF. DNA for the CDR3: TGTGCCAGCAGCCAAAGGACCGAAACGGATACGCAGTATTTT.

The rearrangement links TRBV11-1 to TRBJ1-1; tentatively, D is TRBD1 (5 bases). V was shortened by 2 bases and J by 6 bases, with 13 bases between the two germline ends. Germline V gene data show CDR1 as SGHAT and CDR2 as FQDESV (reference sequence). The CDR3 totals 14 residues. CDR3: CASSLRGTVAEAFF. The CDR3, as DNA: TGTGCCAGCAGCTTAAGAGGGACTGTCGCTGAAGCTTTCTTT.

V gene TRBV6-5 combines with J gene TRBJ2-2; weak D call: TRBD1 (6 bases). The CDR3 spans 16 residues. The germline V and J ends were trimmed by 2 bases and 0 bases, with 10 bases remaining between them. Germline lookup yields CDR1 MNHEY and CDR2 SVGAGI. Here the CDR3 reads CASSYLDRSNTGELFF. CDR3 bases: TGTGCCAGCAGTTACCTTGACAGGTCGAACACCGGGGAGCTGTTTTTT.

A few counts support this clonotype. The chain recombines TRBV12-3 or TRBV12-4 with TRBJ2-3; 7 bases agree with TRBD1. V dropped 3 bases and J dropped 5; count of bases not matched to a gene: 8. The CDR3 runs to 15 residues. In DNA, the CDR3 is TGTGCCAGCAGTTTCGACAGGGTCAGGAAAGATACGCAGTATTTT. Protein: CASSFDRVRKDTQYF.

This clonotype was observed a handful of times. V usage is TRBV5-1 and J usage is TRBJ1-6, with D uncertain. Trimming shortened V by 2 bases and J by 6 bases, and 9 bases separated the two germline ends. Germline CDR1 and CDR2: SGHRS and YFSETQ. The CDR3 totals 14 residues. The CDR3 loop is CASSFRESNSPLHF. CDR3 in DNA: TGCGCCAGCAGCTTCCGGGAAAGTAATTCACCCCTCCACTTT.

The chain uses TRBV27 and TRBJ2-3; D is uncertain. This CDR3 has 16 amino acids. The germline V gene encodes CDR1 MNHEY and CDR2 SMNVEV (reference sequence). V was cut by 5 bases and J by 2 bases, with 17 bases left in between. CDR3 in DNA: TGTGCCAGCAGTCCCATCAATGCAGGTATCACAGATACGCAGTATTTT. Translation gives CASSPINAGITDTQYF.

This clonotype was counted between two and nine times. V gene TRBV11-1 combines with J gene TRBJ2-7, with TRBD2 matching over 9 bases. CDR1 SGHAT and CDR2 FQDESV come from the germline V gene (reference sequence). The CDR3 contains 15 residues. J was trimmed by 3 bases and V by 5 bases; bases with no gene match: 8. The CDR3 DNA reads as TGTGCCAGCAGCCCAACCCCTAGCGGGAACTACGAGCAGTACTTC. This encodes CASSPTPSGNYEQYF.